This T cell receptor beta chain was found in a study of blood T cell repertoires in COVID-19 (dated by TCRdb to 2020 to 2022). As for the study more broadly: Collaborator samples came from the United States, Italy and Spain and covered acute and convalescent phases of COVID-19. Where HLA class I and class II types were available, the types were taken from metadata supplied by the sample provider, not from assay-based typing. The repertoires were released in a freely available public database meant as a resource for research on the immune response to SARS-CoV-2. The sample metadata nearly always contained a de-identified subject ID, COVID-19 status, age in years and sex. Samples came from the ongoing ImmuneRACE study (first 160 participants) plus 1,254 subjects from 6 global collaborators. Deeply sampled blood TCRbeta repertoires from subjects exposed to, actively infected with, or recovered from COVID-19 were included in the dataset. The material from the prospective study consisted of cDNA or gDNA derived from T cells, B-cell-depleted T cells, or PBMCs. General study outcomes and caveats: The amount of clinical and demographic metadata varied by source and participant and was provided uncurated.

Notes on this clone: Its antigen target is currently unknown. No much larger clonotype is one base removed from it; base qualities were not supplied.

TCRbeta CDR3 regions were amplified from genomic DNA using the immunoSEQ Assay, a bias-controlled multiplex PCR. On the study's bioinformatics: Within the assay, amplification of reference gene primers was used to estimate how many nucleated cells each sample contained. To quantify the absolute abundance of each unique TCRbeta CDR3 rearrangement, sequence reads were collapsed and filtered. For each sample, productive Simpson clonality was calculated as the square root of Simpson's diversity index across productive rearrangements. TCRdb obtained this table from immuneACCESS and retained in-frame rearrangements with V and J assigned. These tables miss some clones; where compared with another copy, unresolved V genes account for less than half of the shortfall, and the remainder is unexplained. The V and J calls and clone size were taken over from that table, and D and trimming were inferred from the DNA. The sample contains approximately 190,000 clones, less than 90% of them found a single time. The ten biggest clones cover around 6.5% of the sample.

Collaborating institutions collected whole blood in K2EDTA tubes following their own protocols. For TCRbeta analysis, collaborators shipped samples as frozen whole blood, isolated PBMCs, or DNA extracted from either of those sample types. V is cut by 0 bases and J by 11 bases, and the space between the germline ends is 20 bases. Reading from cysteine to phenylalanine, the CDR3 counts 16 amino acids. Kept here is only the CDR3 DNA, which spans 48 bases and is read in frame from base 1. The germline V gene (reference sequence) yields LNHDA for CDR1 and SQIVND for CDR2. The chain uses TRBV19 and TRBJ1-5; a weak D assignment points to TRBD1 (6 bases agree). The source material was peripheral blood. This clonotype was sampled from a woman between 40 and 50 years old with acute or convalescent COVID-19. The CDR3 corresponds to CASSIDDGGPSGAQHF. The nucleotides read TGTGCCAGTAGTATAGATGACGGGGGGCCTTCGGGGGCCCAGCATTTT.